The rows below give T cell receptor beta chains drawn from one sample of a study of early T cells in non-severe SARS-CoV-2 infection. TCRdb used MiXCR to reprocess the 5' RACE reads, holding one entry per CDR3 protein. This table has about 120,000 distinct CDR3 sequences, around 13% appearing once. The source material was whole blood, sampled at baseline. Receptor source: an adult who was a healthcare worker with PCR-confirmed SARS-CoV-2 infection or an uninfected control (not recorded which). CDR3s include the opening cysteine and the closing phenylalanine or tryptophan. A D gene is named only where the DNA matches it firmly. Where a row states a size, it is once, few, many or the class of an expanded clone; other rows omit it.

J gene,V gene,CDR3 length,D gene,clone size,CDR3 protein
TRBJ2-5,TRBV11-2,18,TRBD1,many,CASSLVVGTAILQETQYF
TRBJ2-7,TRBV7-2,13,NA,NA,CASSLDPPYEQYF
TRBJ1-1,TRBV5-6,13,NA,many,CASSGGQNTEAFF
TRBJ1-1,TRBV7-9,15,TRBD1,NA,CASSKQGGIGTEAFF
TRBJ1-1,TRBV2,16,TRBD1,NA,CASSDRTGERNTEAFF
TRBJ2-6,TRBV5-4,16,NA,NA,CASSAQVGSGANVLTF
TRBJ1-2,TRBV5-1,13,NA,NA,CASSLEQGYGYTF
TRBJ1-1,TRBV2,14,NA,once,CASSEQGKNTEAFF
TRBJ2-2,TRBV28,13,NA,few,CASRGGATGELFF
TRBJ2-5,TRBV20-1,15,NA,NA,CSARDPRLDQETQYF
TRBJ1-4,TRBV5-6,16,TRBD1,few,CASSLDTGTANEKLFF
TRBJ2-3,TRBV20-1,14,TRBD2,NA,CSARGLARADTQYF
TRBJ1-1,TRBV2,16,TRBD1,few,CASRTDRGGMNTEAFF